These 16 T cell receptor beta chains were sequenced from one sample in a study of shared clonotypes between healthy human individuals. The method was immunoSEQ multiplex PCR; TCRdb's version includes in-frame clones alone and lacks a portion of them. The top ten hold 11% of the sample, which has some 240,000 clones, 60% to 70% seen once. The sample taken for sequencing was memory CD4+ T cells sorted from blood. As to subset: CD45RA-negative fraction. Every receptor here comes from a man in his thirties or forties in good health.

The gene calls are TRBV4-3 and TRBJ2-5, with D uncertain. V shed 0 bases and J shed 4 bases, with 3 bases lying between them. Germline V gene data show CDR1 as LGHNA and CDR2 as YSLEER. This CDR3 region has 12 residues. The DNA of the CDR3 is TGCGCCAGCAGCCAAGACCGAGAGACCCAGTACTTC. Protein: CASSQDRETQYF.

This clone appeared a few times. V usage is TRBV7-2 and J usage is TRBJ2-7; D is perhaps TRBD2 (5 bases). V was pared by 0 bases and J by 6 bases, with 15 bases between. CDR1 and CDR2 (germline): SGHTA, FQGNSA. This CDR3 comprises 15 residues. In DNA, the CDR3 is TGTGCCAGCAGCTTAGCATCCTTATCCCGGGGCGAGCAGTACTTC. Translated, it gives CASSLASLSRGEQYF. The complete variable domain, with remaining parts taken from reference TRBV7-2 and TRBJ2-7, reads GAGVSQSPSNKVTEKGKDVELRCDPISGHTALYWYRQSLGQGLEFLIYFQGNSAPDKSGLPSDRFSAERTGGSVSTLTIQRTQQEDSAVYLCASSLASLSRGEQYFGPGTRLTVT.

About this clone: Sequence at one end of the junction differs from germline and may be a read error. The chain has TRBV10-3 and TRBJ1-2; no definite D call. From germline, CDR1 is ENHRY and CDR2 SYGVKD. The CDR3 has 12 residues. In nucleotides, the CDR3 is TGTGCCCTCAGCCGGACGGGAGGCGGCTACACCTTC. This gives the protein CALSRTGGGYTF.

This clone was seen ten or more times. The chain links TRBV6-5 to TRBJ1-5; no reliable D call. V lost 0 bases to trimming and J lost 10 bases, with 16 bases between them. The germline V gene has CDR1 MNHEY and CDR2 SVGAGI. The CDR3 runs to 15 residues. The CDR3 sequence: CASSYSGPGVGPQHF. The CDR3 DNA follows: TGTGCCAGCAGTTACTCTGGACCGGGAGTTGGACCCCAGCATTTT.

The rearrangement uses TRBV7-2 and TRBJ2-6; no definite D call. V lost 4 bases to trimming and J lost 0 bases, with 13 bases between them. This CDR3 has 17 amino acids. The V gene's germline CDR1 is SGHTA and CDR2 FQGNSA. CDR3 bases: TGTGCCAGCAGCTCTATTTTTGAGTCCTCTGGGGCCAACGTCCTGACTTTC. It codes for CASSSIFESSGANVLTF.

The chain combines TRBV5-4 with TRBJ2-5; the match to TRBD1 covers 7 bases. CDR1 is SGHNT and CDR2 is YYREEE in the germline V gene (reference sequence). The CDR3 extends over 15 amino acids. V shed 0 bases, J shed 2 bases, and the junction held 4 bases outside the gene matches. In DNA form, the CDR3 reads TGTGCCAGCAGCTTGGTTGGGACAGAGCAAGAGACCCAGTACTTC. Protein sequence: CASSLVGTEQETQYF.

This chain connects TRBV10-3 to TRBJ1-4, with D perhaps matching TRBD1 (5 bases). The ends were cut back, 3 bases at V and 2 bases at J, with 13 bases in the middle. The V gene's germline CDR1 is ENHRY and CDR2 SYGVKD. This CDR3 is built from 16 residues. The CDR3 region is CAISEQLAGTNEKLFF. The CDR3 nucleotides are TGTGCCATCAGTGAACAACTTGCAGGGACTAATGAAAAACTGTTTTTT.

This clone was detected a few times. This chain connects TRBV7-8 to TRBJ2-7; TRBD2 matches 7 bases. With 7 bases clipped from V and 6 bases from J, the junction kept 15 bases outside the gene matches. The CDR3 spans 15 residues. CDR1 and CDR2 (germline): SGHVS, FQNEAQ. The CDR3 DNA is TGTGCCAGCACCAGGAGGAGGCGGGAGACGGTCGAGCAGTACTTC. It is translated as CASTRRRRETVEQYF.

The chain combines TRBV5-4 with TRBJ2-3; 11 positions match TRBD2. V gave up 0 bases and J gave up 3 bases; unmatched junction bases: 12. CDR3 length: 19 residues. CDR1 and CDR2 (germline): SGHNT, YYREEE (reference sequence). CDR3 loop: CASSLALAGAGSLTDTQYF. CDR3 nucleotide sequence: TGTGCCAGCAGCTTGGCACTAGCGGGAGCCGGCAGCTTGACAGATACGCAGTATTTT. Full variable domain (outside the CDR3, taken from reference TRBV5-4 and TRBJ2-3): ETGVTQSPTHLIKTRGQQVTLRCSSQSGHNTVSWYQQALGQGPQFIFQYYREEENGRGNFPPRFSGLQFPNYSSELNVNALELDDSALYLCASSLALAGAGSLTDTQYFGPGTRLTVL.

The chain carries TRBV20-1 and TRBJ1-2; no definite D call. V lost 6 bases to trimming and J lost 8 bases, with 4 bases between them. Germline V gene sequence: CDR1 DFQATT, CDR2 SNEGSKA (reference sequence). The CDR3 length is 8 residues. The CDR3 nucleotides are TGCAGTGCGTTAGGCTACACCTTC. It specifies CSALGYTF.

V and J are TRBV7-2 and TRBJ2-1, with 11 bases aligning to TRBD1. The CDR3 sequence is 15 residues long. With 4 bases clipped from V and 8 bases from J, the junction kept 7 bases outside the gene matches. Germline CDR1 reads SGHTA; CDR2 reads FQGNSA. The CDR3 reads CASSSAGTGGYEQFF. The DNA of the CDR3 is TGTGCCAGCAGCTCCGCAGGGACAGGGGGGTATGAGCAGTTCTTC. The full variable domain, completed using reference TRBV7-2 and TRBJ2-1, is GAGVSQSPSNKVTEKGKDVELRCDPISGHTALYWYRQSLGQGLEFLIYFQGNSAPDKSGLPSDRFSAERTGGSVSTLTIQRTQQEDSAVYLCASSSAGTGGYEQFFGPGTRLTVL.

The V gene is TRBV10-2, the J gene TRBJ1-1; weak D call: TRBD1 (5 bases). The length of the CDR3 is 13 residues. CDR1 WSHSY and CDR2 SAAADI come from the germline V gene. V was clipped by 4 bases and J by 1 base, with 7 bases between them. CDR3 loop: CASSGRENTEAFF. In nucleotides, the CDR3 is TGCGCCAGCAGTGGCAGGGAGAACACTGAAGCTTTCTTT.

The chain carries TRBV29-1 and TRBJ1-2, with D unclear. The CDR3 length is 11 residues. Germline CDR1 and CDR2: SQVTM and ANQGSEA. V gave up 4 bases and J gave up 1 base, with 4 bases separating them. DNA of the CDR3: TGCAGCGTTGCAGTTAACTATGGCTACACCTTC. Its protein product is CSVAVNYGYTF.

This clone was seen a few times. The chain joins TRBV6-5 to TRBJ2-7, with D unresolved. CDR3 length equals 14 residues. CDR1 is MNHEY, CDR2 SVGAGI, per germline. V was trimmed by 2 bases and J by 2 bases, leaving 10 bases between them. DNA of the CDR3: TGTGCCAGCAGTTACGGCAGAAAAACCTACGAGCAGTACTTC. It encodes CASSYGRKTYEQYF.

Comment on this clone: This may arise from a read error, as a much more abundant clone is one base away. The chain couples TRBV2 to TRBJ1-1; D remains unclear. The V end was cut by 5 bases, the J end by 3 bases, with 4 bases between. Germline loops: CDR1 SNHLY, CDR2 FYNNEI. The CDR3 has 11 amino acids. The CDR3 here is CASSRDTEAFF. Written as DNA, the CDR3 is TGTGCCAGCAGTCGGGACACTGAAGCTTTCTTT.

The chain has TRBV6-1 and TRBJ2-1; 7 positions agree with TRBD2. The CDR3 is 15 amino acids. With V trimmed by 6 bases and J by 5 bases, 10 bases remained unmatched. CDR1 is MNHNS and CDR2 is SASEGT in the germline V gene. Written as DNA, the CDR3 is TGTGCCAGCAGGGGACTCGGGAGGACAAACAATGAGCAGTTCTTC. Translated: CASRGLGRTNNEQFF.